These 4 T cell receptor beta chains originate from one sample sequenced in a study of T cells after somatic rescue of genetic block. The repertoire was sequenced with immunoSEQ multiplex PCR; TCRdb's copy has only in-frame clones and lacks some. Among fewer than 150,000 clones listed, around nine tenths were seen once. Sequences were obtained from peripheral blood mononuclear cells (PBMCs). The receptors stem from a woman younger than 30.

The rearrangement links TRBV6-5 to TRBJ2-7, with unresolved D. V gave up 6 bases and J gave up 1 base, with 13 bases separating them. This CDR3 contains 14 residues. Germline V CDR1 and CDR2: MNHEY, SVGAGI. The CDR3 loop is CASSSRHGSYEQYF. The DNA for the CDR3 is TGTGCCAGCAGCTCTCGACACGGTTCCTACGAGCAGTACTTC.

The chain couples TRBV4-2 to TRBJ2-2; D unclear. The CDR3 totals 14 residues. Germline V gene data show CDR1 as LGHNA and CDR2 as YNFKEQ. Trimming shortened V by 0 bases and J by 4 bases, and 6 bases separated the two germline ends. The DNA of the CDR3 is TGTGCCAGCAGCCAAGAGGGCCGCACCGGGGAGCTGTTTTTT. Its protein product is CASSQEGRTGELFF.

This sequence joins TRBV29-1 and TRBJ2-7, with TRBD2 as a possible D gene (6 bases). The CDR3 is 12 residues long. CDR1 and CDR2 from the germline V gene are SQVTM and ANQGSEA. Trimming shortened V by 5 bases and J by 8 bases, and 16 bases separated the two germline ends. CDR3 loop: CSVQEGPDKQYF. In DNA form, the CDR3 reads TGCAGCGTTCAGGAGGGGCCGGACAAGCAGTACTTC.

The chain combines TRBV5-1 with TRBJ2-7; D tentatively fits TRBD1 or TRBD2 (5 bases each). The germline CDR1 and CDR2 sequences are SGHRS and YFSETQ. V lost 0 bases and J 2 bases, leaving 9 bases between the germline ends. CDR3 size: 14 residues. In DNA form, the CDR3 reads TGCGCCAGCAGCTTGGGGGGGAACACCTACGAGCAGTACTTC. It is translated as CASSLGGNTYEQYF.